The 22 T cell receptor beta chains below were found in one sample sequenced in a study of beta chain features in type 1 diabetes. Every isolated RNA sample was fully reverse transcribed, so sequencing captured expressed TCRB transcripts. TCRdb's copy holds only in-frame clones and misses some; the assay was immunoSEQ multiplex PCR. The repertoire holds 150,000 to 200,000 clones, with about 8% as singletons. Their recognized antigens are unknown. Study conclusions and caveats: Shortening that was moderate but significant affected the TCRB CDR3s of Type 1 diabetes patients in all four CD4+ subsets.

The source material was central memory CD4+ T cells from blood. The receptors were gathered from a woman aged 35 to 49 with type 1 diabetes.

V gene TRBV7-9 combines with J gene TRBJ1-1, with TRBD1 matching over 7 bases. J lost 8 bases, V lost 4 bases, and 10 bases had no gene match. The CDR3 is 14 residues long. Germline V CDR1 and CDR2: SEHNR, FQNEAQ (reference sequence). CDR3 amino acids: CASSSGTDLTEAFF. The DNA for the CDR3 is TGTGCCAGCAGCTCCGGGACAGATCTGACGGAAGCTTTCTTT.

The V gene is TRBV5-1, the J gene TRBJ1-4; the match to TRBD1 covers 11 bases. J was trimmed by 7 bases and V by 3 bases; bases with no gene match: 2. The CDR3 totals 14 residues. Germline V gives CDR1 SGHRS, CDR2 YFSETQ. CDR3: CASSWGQGGEKLFF. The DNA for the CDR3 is TGCGCCAGCAGCTGGGGACAGGGGGGTGAAAAACTGTTTTTT.

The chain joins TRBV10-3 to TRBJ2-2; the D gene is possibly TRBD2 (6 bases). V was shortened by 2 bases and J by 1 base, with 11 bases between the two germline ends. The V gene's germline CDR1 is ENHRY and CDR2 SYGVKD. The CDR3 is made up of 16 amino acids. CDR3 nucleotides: TGTGCCATCAGTGAGCGGCAGGGAGGGAACACCGGGGAGCTGTTTTTT. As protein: CAISERQGGNTGELFF.

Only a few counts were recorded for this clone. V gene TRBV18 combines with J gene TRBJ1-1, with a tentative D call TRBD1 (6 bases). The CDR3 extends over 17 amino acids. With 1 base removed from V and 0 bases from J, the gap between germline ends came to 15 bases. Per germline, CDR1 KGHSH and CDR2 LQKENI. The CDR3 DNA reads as TGTGCCAGCTCACCACTAATGGGGGCTGGTATGAACACTGAAGCTTTCTTT. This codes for CASSPLMGAGMNTEAFF.

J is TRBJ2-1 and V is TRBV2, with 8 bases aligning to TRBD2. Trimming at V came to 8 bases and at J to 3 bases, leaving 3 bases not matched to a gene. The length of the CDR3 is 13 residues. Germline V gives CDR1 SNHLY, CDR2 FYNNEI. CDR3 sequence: CASDGGVYNEQFF. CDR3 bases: TGTGCCAGCGACGGGGGGGTCTACAATGAGCAGTTCTTC.

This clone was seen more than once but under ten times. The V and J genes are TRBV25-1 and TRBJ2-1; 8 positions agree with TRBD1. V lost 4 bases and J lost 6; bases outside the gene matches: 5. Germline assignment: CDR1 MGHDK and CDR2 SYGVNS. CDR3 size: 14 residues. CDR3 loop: CASSGQGAINEQFF. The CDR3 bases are TGTGCCAGCAGTGGGCAGGGGGCGATCAATGAGCAGTTCTTC.

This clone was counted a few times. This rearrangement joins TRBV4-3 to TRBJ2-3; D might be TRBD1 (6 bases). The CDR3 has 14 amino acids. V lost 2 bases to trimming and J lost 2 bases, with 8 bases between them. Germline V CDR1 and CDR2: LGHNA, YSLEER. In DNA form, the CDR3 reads TGCGCCAGCAGCCAACAGGGGCCCACAGATACGCAGTATTTT. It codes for CASSQQGPTDTQYF.

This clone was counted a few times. CDR3 in amino acids: CASSPGNTGELFF. The CDR3 DNA follows: TGTGCCAGCAGCCCCGGGAACACCGGGGAGCTGTTTTTT. The chain is built from TRBV7-9 and TRBJ2-2; no clear D. The V gene lost 5 bases and the J gene lost 1 base, with 5 bases spanning the gap. The CDR3 totals 13 residues. CDR1 SEHNR and CDR2 FQNEAQ come from the germline V gene (reference sequence).

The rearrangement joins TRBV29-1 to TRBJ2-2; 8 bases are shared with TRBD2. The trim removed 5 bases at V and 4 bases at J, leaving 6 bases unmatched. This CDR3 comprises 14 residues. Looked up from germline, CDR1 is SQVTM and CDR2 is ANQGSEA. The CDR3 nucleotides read TGCAGCGTTTTTATTAGCGGGGTCACCGGGGAGCTGTTTTTT. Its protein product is CSVFISGVTGELFF.

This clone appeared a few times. CDR3 sequence reads: CASSTSRAGKLFF. The CDR3 bases are TGTGCCAGCAGCACCTCCCGGGCGGGAAAACTGTTTTTT. This rearrangement joins TRBV28 to TRBJ1-4; no definite D call. V lost 6 bases and J lost 10, with 15 bases in between. Germline assignment: CDR1 MDHEN and CDR2 SYDVKM. The CDR3 length is 13 residues.

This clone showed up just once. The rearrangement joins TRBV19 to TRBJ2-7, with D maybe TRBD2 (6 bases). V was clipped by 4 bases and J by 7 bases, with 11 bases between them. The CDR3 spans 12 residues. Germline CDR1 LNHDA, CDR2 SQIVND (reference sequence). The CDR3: CASSRRGSEQYF. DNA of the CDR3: TGTGCCAGTAGTAGGCGGGGCTCGGAGCAGTACTTC. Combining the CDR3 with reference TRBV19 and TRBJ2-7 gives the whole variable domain DGGITQSPKYLFRKEGQNVTLSCEQNLNHDAMYWYRQDPGQGLRLIYYSQIVNDFQKGDIAEGYSVSREKKESFPLTVTSAQKNPTAFYLCASSRRGSEQYFGPGTRLTVT.

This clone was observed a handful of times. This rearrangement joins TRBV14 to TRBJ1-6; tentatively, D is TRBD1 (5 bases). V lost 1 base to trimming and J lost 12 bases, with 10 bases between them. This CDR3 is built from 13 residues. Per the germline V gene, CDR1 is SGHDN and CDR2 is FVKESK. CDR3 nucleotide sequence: TGTGCCAGCAGCCAAGGGGGGGAAGGACCCCTCCACTTT. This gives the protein CASSQGGEGPLHF.

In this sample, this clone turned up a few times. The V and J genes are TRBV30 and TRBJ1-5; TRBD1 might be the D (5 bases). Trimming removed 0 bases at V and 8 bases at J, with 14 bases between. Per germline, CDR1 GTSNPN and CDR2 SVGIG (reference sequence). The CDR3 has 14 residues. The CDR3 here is CAWSVGQGSEPQHF. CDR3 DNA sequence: TGTGCCTGGAGTGTAGGGCAGGGATCTGAGCCCCAGCATTTT.

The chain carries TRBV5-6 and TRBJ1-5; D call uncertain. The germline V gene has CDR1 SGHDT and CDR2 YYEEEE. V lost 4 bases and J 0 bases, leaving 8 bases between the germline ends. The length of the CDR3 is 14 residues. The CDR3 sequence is CASSPGYSNQPQHF. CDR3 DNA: TGTGCCAGCAGCCCGGGTTATAGCAATCAGCCCCAGCATTTT.

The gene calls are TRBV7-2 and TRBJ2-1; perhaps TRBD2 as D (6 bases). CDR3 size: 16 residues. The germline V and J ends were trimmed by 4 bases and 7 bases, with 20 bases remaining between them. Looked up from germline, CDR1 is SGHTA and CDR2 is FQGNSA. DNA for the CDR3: TGTGCCAGCAGCTCTGGACGATGGAGGGCGAAGAATGAGCAGTTCTTC. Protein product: CASSSGRWRAKNEQFF. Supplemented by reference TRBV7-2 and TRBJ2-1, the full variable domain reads GAGVSQSPSNKVTEKGKDVELRCDPISGHTALYWYRQSLGQGLEFLIYFQGNSAPDKSGLPSDRFSAERTGGSVSTLTIQRTQQEDSAVYLCASSSGRWRAKNEQFFGPGTRLTVL.

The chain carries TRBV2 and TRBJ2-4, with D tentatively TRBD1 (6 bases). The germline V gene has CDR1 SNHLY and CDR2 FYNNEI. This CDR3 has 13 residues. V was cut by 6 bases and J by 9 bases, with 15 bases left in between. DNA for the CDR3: TGTGCCAGCAGCCAAAGACAGGATCCCATTCAGTACTTC. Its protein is CASSQRQDPIQYF. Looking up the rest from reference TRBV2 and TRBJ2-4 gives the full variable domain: EPEVTQTPSHQVTQMGQEVILRCVPISNHLYFYWYRQILGQKVEFLVSFYNNEISEKSEIFDDQFSVERPDGSNFTLKIRSTKLEDSAMYFCASSQRQDPIQYFGAGTRLSVL.

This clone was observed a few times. The CDR3 protein is CASSSGTGKADTQYF. CDR3 nucleotide sequence: TGTGCCAGTAGCTCGGGGACAGGGAAGGCGGATACGCAGTATTTT. J is TRBJ2-3 and V is TRBV19, with 9 bases matching TRBD1. Germline lookup yields CDR1 LNHDA and CDR2 SQIVND (reference sequence). After removal of 6 bases from V and 6 bases from J, the junction contained 10 bases not matched to a gene. This CDR3 contains 15 residues.

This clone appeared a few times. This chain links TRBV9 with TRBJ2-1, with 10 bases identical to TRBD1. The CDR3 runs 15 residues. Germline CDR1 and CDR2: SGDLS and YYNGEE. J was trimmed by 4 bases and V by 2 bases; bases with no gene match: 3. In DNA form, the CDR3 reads TGTGCCAGCAGCGTTCGGGGACAGGGGTACAATGAGCAGTTCTTC. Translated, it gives CASSVRGQGYNEQFF.

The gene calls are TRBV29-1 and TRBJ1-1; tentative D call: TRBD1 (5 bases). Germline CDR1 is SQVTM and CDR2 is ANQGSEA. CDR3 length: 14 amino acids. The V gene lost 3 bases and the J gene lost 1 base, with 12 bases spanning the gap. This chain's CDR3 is CSVEAGLWNTEAFF. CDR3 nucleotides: TGCAGCGTTGAGGCGGGACTTTGGAACACTGAAGCTTTCTTT.

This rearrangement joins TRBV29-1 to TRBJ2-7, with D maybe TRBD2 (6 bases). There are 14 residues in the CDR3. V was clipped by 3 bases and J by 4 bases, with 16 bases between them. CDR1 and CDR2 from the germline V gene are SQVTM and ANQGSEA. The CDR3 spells CSVDVGGNGYEQYF. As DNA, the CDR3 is TGCAGCGTTGACGTGGGGGGAAACGGGTACGAGCAGTACTTC.

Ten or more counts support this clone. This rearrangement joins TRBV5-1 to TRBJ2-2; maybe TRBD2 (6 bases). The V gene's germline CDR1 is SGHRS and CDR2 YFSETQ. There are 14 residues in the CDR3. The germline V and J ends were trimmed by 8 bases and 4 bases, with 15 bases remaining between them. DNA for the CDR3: TGCGCCAGTAATACGGGACTCGGCACCGGGGAGCTGTTTTTT. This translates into CASNTGLGTGELFF.

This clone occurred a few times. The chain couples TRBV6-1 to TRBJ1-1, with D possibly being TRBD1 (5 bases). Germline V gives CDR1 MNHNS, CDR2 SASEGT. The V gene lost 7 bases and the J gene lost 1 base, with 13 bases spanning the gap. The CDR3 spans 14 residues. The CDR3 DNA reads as TGTGCCAGCATCCTACAGGTAGCGAACACTGAAGCTTTCTTT. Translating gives CASILQVANTEAFF.